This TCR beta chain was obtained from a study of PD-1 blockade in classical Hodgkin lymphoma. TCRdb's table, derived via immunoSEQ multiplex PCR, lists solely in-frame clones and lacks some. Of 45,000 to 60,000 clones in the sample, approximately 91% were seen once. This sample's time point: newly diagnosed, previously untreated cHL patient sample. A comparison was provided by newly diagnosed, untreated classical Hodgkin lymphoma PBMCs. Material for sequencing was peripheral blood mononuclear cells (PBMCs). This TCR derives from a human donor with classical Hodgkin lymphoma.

The CDR3 DNA follows: TGTGCCAGCAGCTTTGGCGCACCGGGAGAGACCCAGTACTTC. Translation: CASSFGAPGETQYF. The rearrangement uses TRBV7-9 and TRBJ2-5, with D unresolved. The germline gives CDR1 SEHNR, CDR2 FQNEAQ (reference sequence). The V gene lost 3 bases and the J gene lost 4 bases, with 12 bases spanning the gap. The CDR3 totals 14 residues.